The clone carrying this T cell receptor (beta chain) appeared many times. What it recognizes is unknown. PBMCs were collected from a roughly 10 ml volume of fresh peripheral blood. The V and J ends lost 5 bases and 0 bases respectively, with 13 bases between them. The germline CDR1 and CDR2 sequences are SGHTA and FQGNSA. This CDR3 is 15 amino acids long. Researchers amplified the TCR beta CDR3 regions from RNA transcripts. In the first-round RT-PCR of the TCR CDR3, the HTBI primer set was used. TCRdb ran MiXCR on the multiplex PCR reads and lists one entry per CDR3 protein. This table holds roughly 240,000 distinct CDR3 sequences, 16% found once. The sample comes from a study of T cells in Graves' hyperthyroidism and ophthalmopathy. General observations from the study: Most thyroid clonotypes expanded above 0.001 appeared in blood too.

The chain couples TRBV7-2 to TRBJ1-1; D is unresolved. The source material was blood. This clonotype originated in a young woman with Graves' ophthalmopathy. CDR3 sequence: CASSAGGSLNTEAFF. CDR3 nucleotides: TGTGCCAGCAGCGCTGGAGGCAGCTTGAACACTGAAGCTTTCTTT. Variable domain in full (rest from reference TRBV7-2 and TRBJ1-1): GAGVSQSPSNKVTEKGKDVELRCDPISGHTALYWYRQSLGQGLEFLIYFQGNSAPDKSGLPSDRFSAERTGGSVSTLTIQRTQQEDSAVYLCASSAGGSLNTEAFFGQGTRLTVV.